The 26 T cell receptor beta chains below come from one sample, sequenced in a study of cytomegalovirus exposure and HLA in healthy donors. Researchers ran the PCR with 60 Vbeta and 13 Jbeta primers. Libraries were prepared by immunoSEQ multiplex PCR; TCRdb keeps only in-frame clonotypes and omits some of them. The data contain some 150,000 clones, 80% to 90% of them seen just once; the ten biggest clones take up roughly 5%. The material sequenced was PBMCs. These receptors originate from a woman aged 30 to 39 in good health and CMV-seronegative.

This clone has more than one count but fewer than ten. The chain couples TRBV25-1 to TRBJ2-5; D might be TRBD2 (6 bases). The germline V gene encodes CDR1 MGHDK and CDR2 SYGVNS. The CDR3 runs 15 residues. V was trimmed by 2 bases and J by 2 bases, leaving 12 bases between them. The CDR3 loop is CASSEGPGLQETQYF. The CDR3 DNA sequence: TGTGCCAGCAGTGAAGGGCCAGGACTACAAGAGACCCAGTACTTC.

The chain employs TRBV4-1 and TRBJ1-3, with no clear D. The CDR3 is 18 residues long. The germline V and J ends were trimmed by 1 base and 2 bases, with 18 bases remaining between them. CDR1 and CDR2 (germline): MGHRA, YSYEKL. CDR3 protein: CASSQGFKRSIPGNTIYF. DNA for the CDR3: TGCGCCAGCAGCCAAGGGTTCAAGAGGAGTATCCCTGGAAACACCATATATTTT.

CDR3 nucleotides: TGTGCCTGGGCTGGACACATGAACACTGAAGCTTTCTTT. It specifies CAWAGHMNTEAFF. This chain connects TRBV30 to TRBJ1-1, with D perhaps TRBD1 (5 bases). CDR1 and CDR2 from the germline V gene are GTSNPN and SVGIG (reference sequence). Trimming removed 5 bases from V and 0 bases from J, with 10 bases in between. This CDR3 has 13 residues.

The chain uses TRBV11-3 and TRBJ2-7; D is ambiguous. This CDR3 has 8 amino acids. Germline CDR1 and CDR2: SGHNT and YENEEA. DNA for the CDR3: TGTCCCCTAGAAGGGCAGTACTTC. Its translation: CPLEGQYF. Together with reference TRBV11-3 and TRBJ2-7, the CDR3 gives the full variable domain: EAGVVQSPRYKIIEKKQPVAFWCNPISGHNTLYWYLQNLGQGPELLIRYENEEAVDDSQLPKDRFSAERLKGVDSTLKIQPAELGDSAVYLCPLEGQYFGPGTRLTVT.

The chain uses TRBV19 and TRBJ2-7, with TRBD2 identical over 8 bases. Looked up from germline, CDR1 is LNHDA and CDR2 is SQIVND (reference sequence). This CDR3 region has 15 residues. V shed 3 bases and J 1 base; nucleotides not matched to a gene: 5. The CDR3 sequence is CASSIGVAGSYEQYF. For the CDR3, the DNA is TGTGCCAGTAGTATCGGAGTAGCGGGGTCCTACGAGCAGTACTTC. Together with reference TRBV19 and TRBJ2-7, the CDR3 gives the full variable domain: DGGITQSPKYLFRKEGQNVTLSCEQNLNHDAMYWYRQDPGQGLRLIYYSQIVNDFQKGDIAEGYSVSREKKESFPLTVTSAQKNPTAFYLCASSIGVAGSYEQYFGPGTRLTVT.

The V call is TRBV27, the J call TRBJ2-7; 10 bases are a match to TRBD2. The CDR3 sequence is 14 residues long. Germline V gives CDR1 MNHEY, CDR2 SMNVEV (reference sequence). V lost 4 bases and J lost 2; bases outside the gene matches: 2. The CDR3 spells CASSWTSGPYEQYF. CDR3 DNA: TGTGCCAGCAGTTGGACTAGCGGTCCCTACGAGCAGTACTTC.

This chain uses TRBV7-9 with TRBJ2-3; D is possibly TRBD1 (6 bases). V lost 5 bases and J 4 bases, leaving 13 bases between the germline ends. Germline lookup yields CDR1 SEHNR and CDR2 FQNEAQ (reference sequence). This CDR3 has 14 residues. This CDR3 reads CASSATGPADTQYF. Here the CDR3 DNA reads TGTGCCAGCAGCGCTACAGGGCCGGCAGATACGCAGTATTTT.

The chain employs TRBV10-1 and TRBJ2-2, with a tentative D call TRBD1 (6 bases). Germline V gives CDR1 WNHNN, CDR2 SYGVQD (reference sequence). Trimming cost V 6 bases and J 7 bases, with 18 bases left between them. There are 15 residues in the CDR3. This CDR3 reads CASSLQGNGVGELFF. The CDR3, as DNA: TGCGCCAGCAGCCTTCAGGGGAATGGGGTCGGGGAGCTGTTTTTT.

The gene calls are TRBV10-3 and TRBJ2-7; 9 bases map to TRBD1. V lost 10 bases to trimming and J lost 9 bases; unmatched junction nucleotides: 19. Germline loops: CDR1 ENHRY, CDR2 SYGVKD. The CDR3 totals 15 residues. CDR3: CATRPGTGRPTGQYF. Here the CDR3 DNA reads TGTGCCACCAGGCCCGGGACAGGGCGCCCTACGGGGCAGTACTTC.

This chain uses TRBV30 with TRBJ1-1, with 9 positions matching TRBD1. V shed 4 bases and J 11 bases; nucleotides not matched to a gene: 11. The CDR3 runs to 13 residues. From germline, CDR1 is GTSNPN and CDR2 SVGIG (reference sequence). Here the CDR3 reads CAWNLGTGMGAFF. The CDR3 DNA sequence: TGTGCCTGGAACCTGGGGACAGGGATGGGTGCTTTCTTT.

V usage is TRBV28 and J usage is TRBJ1-5; D call uncertain. The CDR3 has 13 amino acids. Germline loops: CDR1 MDHEN, CDR2 SYDVKM. Trimming stripped 3 bases from V and 3 bases from J, with 6 bases between. The CDR3 DNA reads as TGTGCCAGCAGTTTTCAGGACAATCAGCCCCAGCATTTT. Translated, it gives CASSFQDNQPQHF.

This rearrangement joins TRBV28 to TRBJ1-5; tentatively, D is TRBD1 (5 bases). Trimming cost V 3 bases and J 2 bases, with 11 bases left between them. Germline CDR1 MDHEN, CDR2 SYDVKM. The CDR3 loop spans 15 amino acids. CDR3 DNA sequence: TGTGCCAGCAGTTTGACAGATTTGGGCAATCAGCCCCAGCATTTT. Translated: CASSLTDLGNQPQHF.

The V gene is TRBV5-1, the J gene TRBJ1-1, with 8 bases lining up with TRBD1. Germline lookup yields CDR1 SGHRS and CDR2 YFSETQ. V lost 4 bases to trimming and J lost 1 base; unmatched junction nucleotides: 12. This CDR3 contains 17 residues. CDR3 sequence (DNA): TGCGCCAGCAGCCCTAGGACAGGGTGGCTAACGAACACTGAAGCTTTCTTT. It yields the protein CASSPRTGWLTNTEAFF.

This clone was detected once. V usage is TRBV9 and J usage is TRBJ2-5, with D possibly TRBD2 on 7 matching bases. The germline V and J ends were trimmed by 0 bases and 4 bases, with 13 bases remaining between them. CDR1 and CDR2 from the germline V gene are SGDLS and YYNGEE. CDR3 size: 15 residues. The CDR3 DNA reads as TGTGCCAGCAGCGTAGCTTTGGGGGGGCTAGAGACCCAGTACTTC. Translated, it gives CASSVALGGLETQYF.

This clone was observed a few times. The chain is built from TRBV14 and TRBJ1-6; a weak D match, TRBD1 (6 bases). Trimming took off 2 bases at V and 4 bases at J, with 27 bases between the two ends. The CDR3 is made up of 21 amino acids. Germline CDR1 SGHDN, CDR2 FVKESK. The CDR3 loop reads CASSQLTGGAPMIRYNSPLHF. In nucleotides, the CDR3 is TGTGCCAGCAGCCAACTTACCGGGGGGGCTCCGATGATACGGTATAATTCACCCCTCCACTTT.

This sequence joins TRBV19 and TRBJ2-3, with D maybe TRBD2 (6 bases). This CDR3 has 14 amino acids. V dropped 3 bases and J dropped 4 bases, with 11 bases sitting between them. Per the germline V gene, CDR1 is LNHDA and CDR2 is SQIVND (reference sequence). CDR3 protein: CASSIGLASDTQYF. For the CDR3, the DNA is TGTGCCAGTAGTATCGGTCTAGCGTCAGATACGCAGTATTTT.

On this clone itself: Its ends do not fully match the called genes, so a read error is possible. The chain joins TRBV7-7 to TRBJ2-3; TRBD1 matches 8 bases. Germline values: CDR1 SSHAT, CDR2 FNYEAQ (reference sequence). The CDR3 has 15 residues. The CDR3 protein is CASSLQGASTDTQYF. CDR3 sequence (DNA): TGTGCTAGCAGCCTGCAGGGGGCTAGCACAGATACGCAGTATTTT.

This sequence joins TRBV2 and TRBJ2-7, with a weak D call TRBD1 (6 bases). Germline CDR1 reads SNHLY; CDR2 reads FYNNEI. This CDR3 contains 13 residues. V lost 6 bases, J lost 2 bases, and 11 bases lay in between. The CDR3 loop is CASRGTGTYEQYF. The CDR3 DNA follows: TGTGCCAGCAGAGGAACAGGGACCTACGAGCAGTACTTC.

The gene calls are TRBV5-8 and TRBJ2-2; the D gene is possibly TRBD2 (6 bases). The germline gives CDR1 SGHTS, CDR2 YDEGEE. The CDR3 runs to 18 residues. Between the trimmed V and J ends, which lost 4 bases and 8 bases, there was a span of 27 bases. This CDR3 is CASSPSSSSVPYPGELFF. CDR3 nucleotide sequence: TGTGCCAGCAGCCCAAGCTCATCTAGCGTCCCCTACCCGGGGGAGCTGTTTTTT.

The rearrangement links TRBV7-8 to TRBJ1-5; TRBD1 matches at 9 bases. J gave up 7 bases and V 2 bases, and 6 bases lay outside the gene matches. CDR1 is SGHVS, CDR2 FQNEAQ, per germline. CDR3 length equals 15 residues. CDR3 amino acids: CASSLLATGGQPQHF. In DNA, the CDR3 is TGTGCCAGCAGCTTATTGGCGACAGGGGGACAGCCCCAGCATTTT.

The chain is built from TRBV19 and TRBJ2-1; D may be TRBD2 (6 bases). Trimming pared 6 bases from V and 8 bases from J, leaving 20 bases between. The V gene's germline CDR1 is LNHDA and CDR2 SQIVND (reference sequence). The CDR3 is 15 residues long. The CDR3 region is CASSPGTLRVDEQFF. Written as DNA, the CDR3 is TGTGCCAGTAGCCCCGGGACTTTACGTGTCGATGAGCAGTTCTTC.

The chain joins TRBV13 to TRBJ1-6, with D possibly matching TRBD1 (5 bases). V lost 1 base, J lost 6 bases, and 13 bases lay in between. This CDR3 region has 16 residues. The germline V gene encodes CDR1 PRHDT and CDR2 FYEKMQ (reference sequence). The CDR3 protein is CASSLAGWGGNSPLHF. CDR3 coding DNA: TGTGCCAGCAGCTTAGCCGGGTGGGGGGGTAATTCACCCCTCCACTTT.

The rearrangement joins TRBV6-5 to TRBJ2-5, with D possibly TRBD1 on 6 matching bases. CDR3 size: 13 residues. Trimming pared 6 bases from V and 3 bases from J, leaving 11 bases between. Germline V lookup: CDR1 MNHEY, CDR2 SVGAGI. The CDR3 reads CASRRTVKETQYF. CDR3 nucleotides: TGTGCCAGCAGGCGGACAGTAAAAGAGACCCAGTACTTC.

The chain carries TRBV15 and TRBJ1-6, with D possibly matching TRBD1 (5 bases). Germline V gives CDR1 LNHNV, CDR2 YYDKDF (reference sequence). Trimming left V 0 bases short and J 9 bases short, with 15 bases between. The CDR3 covers 16 residues. CDR3 sequence (DNA): TGTGCCACCAGCAGAGATCTTACGGGGGGGACTTCACCCCTCCACTTT. As protein: CATSRDLTGGTSPLHF.

The chain uses TRBV6-6 and TRBJ1-2; D is possibly TRBD1 (6 bases). Germline values: CDR1 MNHNY, CDR2 SVGAGI (reference sequence). The length of the CDR3 is 13 residues. Trimming stripped 0 bases from V and 4 bases from J, with 6 bases between. CDR3 loop: CASSYSGGYGYTF. CDR3 nucleotides: TGTGCCAGCAGTTACTCAGGGGGCTATGGCTACACCTTC.

This clone was seen a single time. The chain links TRBV7-3 to TRBJ1-2; D possibly corresponds to TRBD1 (6 bases). The CDR3 covers 14 residues. Per the germline V gene, CDR1 is SGHTA and CDR2 is FQGTGA. The V and J ends lost 3 bases and 6 bases respectively, with 14 bases between them. The CDR3 coding sequence is TGTGCCAGCAGCTTTTACCCAGGGGCGGATGGCTACACCTTC. The encoded protein is CASSFYPGADGYTF.